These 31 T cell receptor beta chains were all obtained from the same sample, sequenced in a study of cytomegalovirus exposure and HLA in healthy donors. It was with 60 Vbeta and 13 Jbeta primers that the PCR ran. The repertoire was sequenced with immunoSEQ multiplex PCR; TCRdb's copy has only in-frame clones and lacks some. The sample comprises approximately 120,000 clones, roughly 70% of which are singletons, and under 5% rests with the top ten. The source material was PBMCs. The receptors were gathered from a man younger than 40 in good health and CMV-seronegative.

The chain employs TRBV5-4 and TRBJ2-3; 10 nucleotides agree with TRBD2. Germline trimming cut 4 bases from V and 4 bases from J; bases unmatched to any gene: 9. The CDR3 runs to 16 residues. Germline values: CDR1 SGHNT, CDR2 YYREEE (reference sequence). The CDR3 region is CASSIQSGGVADTQYF. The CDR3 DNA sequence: TGTGCCAGCAGCATTCAAAGCGGGGGGGTCGCAGATACGCAGTATTTT.

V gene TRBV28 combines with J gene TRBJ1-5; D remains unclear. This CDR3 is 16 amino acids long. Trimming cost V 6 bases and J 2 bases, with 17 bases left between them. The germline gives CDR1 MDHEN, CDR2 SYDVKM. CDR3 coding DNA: TGTGCCAGCAGCCTTCCTGACCCGGGAGGCAATCAGCCCCAGCATTTT. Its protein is CASSLPDPGGNQPQHF.

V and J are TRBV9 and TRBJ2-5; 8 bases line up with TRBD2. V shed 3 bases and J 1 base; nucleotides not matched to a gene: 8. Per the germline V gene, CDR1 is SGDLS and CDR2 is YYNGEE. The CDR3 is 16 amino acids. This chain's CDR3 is CASSAGLGEFQETQYF. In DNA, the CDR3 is TGTGCCAGCAGCGCGGGACTAGGTGAATTCCAAGAGACCCAGTACTTC.

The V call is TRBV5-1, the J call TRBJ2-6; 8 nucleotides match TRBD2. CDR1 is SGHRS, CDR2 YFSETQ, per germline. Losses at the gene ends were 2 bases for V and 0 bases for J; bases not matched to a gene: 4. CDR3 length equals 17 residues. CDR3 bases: TGCGCCAGCAGCTTAAGCGGGGGTAGCTCTGGGGCCAACGTCCTGACTTTC. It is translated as CASSLSGGSSGANVLTF.

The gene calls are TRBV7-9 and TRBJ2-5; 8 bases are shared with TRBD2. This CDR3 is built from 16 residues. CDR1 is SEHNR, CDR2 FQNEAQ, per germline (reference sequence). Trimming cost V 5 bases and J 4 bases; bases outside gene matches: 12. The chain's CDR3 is CASSPPGLGTSETQYF. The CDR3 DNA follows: TGTGCCAGCAGCCCTCCGGGACTAGGTACCTCAGAGACCCAGTACTTC.

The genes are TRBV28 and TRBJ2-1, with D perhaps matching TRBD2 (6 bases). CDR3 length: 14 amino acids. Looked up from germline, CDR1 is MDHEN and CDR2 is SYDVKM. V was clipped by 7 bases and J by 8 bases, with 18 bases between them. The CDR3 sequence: CASTGTQTGHEQFF. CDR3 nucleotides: TGTGCCAGCACTGGGACTCAAACCGGCCATGAGCAGTTCTTC.

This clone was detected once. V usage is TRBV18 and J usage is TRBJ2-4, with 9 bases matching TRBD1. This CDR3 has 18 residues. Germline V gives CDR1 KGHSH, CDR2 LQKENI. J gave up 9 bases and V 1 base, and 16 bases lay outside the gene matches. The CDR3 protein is CASSPRLGTGILSSIQYF. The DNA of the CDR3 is TGTGCCAGCTCACCACGATTAGGGACAGGGATCCTGTCTAGCATTCAGTACTTC.

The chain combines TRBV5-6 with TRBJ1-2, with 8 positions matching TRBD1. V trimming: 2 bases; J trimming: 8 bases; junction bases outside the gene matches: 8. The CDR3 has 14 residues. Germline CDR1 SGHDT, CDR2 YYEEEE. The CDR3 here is CASSFRQGMGGYTF. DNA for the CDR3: TGTGCCAGCAGCTTCCGACAGGGGATGGGAGGCTACACCTTC.

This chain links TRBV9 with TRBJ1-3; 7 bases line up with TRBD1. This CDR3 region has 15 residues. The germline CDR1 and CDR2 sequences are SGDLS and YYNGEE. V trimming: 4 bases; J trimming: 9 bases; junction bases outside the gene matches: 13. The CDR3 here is CASSLRDSYPPTIYF. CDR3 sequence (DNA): TGTGCCAGCAGCCTCCGGGACAGTTACCCCCCCACCATATATTTT.

The CDR3 nucleotides are TGTGCCAGCAGCGTAGCAAGCGGGGGCTCCTACGAGCAGTACTTC. Its translation is CASSVASGGSYEQYF. This chain connects TRBV9 to TRBJ2-7; 8 nucleotides agree with TRBD2. The V gene end was trimmed by 0 bases and the J gene end by 0 bases; junction bases not matched to a gene: 2. This CDR3 region has 15 residues. Per the germline V gene, CDR1 is SGDLS and CDR2 is YYNGEE.

The CDR3 reads CASRTSVGGYEQYF. CDR3 nucleotide sequence: TGTGCCAGCCGCACTTCCGTCGGGGGGTACGAGCAGTACTTC. V is TRBV27 and J is TRBJ2-5; 7 bases are shared with TRBD2. The DNA end is a closer match to TRBJ2-7, so the J assignment may be wrong. This CDR3 spans 14 amino acids. Germline CDR1 and CDR2: MNHEY and SMNVEV (reference sequence).

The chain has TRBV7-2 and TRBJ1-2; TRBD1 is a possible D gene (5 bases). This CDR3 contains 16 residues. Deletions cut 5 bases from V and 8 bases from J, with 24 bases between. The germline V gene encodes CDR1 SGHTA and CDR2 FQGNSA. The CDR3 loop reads CASSRRGGYIREGYTF. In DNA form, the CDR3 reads TGTGCCAGCAGCAGAAGGGGAGGGTACATTAGGGAGGGCTACACCTTC.

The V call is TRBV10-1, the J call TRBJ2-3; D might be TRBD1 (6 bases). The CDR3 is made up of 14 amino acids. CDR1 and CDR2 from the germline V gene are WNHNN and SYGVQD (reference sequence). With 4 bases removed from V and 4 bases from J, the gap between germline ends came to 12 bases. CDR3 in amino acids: CASSVSDSADTQYF. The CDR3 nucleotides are TGCGCCAGCAGTGTATCGGACAGTGCAGATACGCAGTATTTT.

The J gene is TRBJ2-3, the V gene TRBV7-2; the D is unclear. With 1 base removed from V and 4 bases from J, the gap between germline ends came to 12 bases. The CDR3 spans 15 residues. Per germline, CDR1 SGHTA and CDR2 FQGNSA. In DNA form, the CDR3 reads TGTGCCAGCAGCTTAGGTAACTTCCAGGCAGATACGCAGTATTTT. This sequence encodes CASSLGNFQADTQYF.

CDR3 in amino acids: CASSGGTIHTETQYF. The CDR3 DNA follows: TGCGCCAGCAGCGGGGGGACCATTCATACGGAGACCCAGTACTTC. V is TRBV5-1 and J is TRBJ2-5; TRBD2 is a possible D gene (6 bases). Trimming left V 4 bases short and J 5 bases short, with 18 bases between. Germline assignment: CDR1 SGHRS and CDR2 YFSETQ. The CDR3 totals 15 residues.

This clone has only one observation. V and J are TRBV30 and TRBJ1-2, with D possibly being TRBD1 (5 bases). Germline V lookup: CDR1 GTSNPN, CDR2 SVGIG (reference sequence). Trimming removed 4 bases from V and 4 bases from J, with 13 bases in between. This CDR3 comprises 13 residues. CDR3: CAWNGGVGYGYTF. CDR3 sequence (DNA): TGTGCCTGGAACGGGGGTGTTGGCTATGGCTACACCTTC.

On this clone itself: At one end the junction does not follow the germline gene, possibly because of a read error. The CDR3, as DNA: TGTTCCAGCAGCTTAATAGCAGGGGCCTACGAGCAGTACTTC. Its protein is CSSSLIAGAYEQYF. The chain links TRBV7-9 to TRBJ2-7, with D perhaps matching TRBD1 (6 bases). CDR1 is SEHNR and CDR2 is FQNEAQ in the germline V gene (reference sequence). CDR3 length equals 14 residues.

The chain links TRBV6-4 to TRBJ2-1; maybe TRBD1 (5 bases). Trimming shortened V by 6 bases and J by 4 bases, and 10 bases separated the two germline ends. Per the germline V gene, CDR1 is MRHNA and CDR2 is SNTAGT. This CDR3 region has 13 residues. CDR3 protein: CASSVQEYNEQFF. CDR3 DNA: TGTGCCAGCAGCGTACAGGAATACAATGAGCAGTTCTTC.

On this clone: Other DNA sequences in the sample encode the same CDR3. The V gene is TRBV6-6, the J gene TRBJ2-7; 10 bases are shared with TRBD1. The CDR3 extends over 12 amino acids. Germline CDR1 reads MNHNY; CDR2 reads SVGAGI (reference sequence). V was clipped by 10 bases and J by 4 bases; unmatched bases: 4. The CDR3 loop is CATGTGAYEQYF. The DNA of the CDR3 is TGTGCCACCGGGACAGGGGCGTACGAGCAGTACTTC.

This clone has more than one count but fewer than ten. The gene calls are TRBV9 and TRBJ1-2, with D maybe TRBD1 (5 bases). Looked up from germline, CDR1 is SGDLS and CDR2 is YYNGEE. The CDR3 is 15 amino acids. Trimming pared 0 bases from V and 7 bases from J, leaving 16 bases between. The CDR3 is CASSVVGTPEGGYTF. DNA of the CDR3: TGTGCCAGCAGCGTAGTGGGGACTCCAGAGGGTGGCTACACCTTC.

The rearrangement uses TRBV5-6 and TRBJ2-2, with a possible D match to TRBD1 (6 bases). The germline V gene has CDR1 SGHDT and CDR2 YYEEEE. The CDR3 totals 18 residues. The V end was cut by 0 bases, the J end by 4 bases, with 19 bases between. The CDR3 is CASSLALGWGRITGELFF. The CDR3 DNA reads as TGTGCCAGCAGCTTGGCTCTGGGATGGGGGCGGATCACCGGGGAGCTGTTTTTT.

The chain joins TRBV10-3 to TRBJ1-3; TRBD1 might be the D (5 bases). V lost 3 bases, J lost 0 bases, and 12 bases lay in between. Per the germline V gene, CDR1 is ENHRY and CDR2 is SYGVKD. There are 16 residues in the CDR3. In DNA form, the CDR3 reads TGTGCCATCAGTGAATTTGGGGCCCTCTCTGGAAACACCATATATTTT. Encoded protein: CAISEFGALSGNTIYF.

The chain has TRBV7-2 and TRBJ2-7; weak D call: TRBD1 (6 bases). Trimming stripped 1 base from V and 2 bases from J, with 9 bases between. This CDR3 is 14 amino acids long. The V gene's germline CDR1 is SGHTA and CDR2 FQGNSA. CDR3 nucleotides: TGTGCCAGCAGCTTAGGTACAGGGCCCTACGAGCAGTACTTC. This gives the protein CASSLGTGPYEQYF. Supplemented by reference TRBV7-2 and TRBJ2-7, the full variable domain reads GAGVSQSPSNKVTEKGKDVELRCDPISGHTALYWYRQSLGQGLEFLIYFQGNSAPDKSGLPSDRFSAERTGGSVSTLTIQRTQQEDSAVYLCASSLGTGPYEQYFGPGTRLTVT.

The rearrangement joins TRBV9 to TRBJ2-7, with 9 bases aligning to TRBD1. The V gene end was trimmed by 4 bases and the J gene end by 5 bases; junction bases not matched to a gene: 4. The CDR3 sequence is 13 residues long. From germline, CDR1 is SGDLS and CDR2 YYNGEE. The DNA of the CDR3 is TGTGCCAGCAGCCCTTGGACAGGGGACGAGCAGTACTTC. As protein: CASSPWTGDEQYF.

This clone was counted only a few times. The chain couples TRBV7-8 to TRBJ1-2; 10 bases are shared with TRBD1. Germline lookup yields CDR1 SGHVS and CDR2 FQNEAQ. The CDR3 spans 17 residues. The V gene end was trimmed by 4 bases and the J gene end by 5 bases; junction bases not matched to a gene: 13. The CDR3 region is CASSSQGKWTGGYGYTF. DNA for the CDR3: TGTGCCAGCAGCTCACAAGGTAAGTGGACAGGGGGTTATGGCTACACCTTC.

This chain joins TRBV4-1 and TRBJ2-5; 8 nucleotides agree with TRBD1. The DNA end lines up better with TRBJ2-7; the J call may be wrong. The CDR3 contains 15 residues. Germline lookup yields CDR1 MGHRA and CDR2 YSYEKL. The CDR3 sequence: CASSHRQGSGYEQYF. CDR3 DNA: TGCGCCAGCAGCCACAGACAGGGGTCGGGCTACGAGCAGTACTTC.

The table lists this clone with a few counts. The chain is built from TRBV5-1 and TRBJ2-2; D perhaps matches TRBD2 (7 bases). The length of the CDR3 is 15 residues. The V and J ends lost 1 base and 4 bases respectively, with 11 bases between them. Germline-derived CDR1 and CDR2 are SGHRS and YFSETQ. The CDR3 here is CASSLRGAGTGELFF. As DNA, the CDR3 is TGCGCCAGCAGCTTGCGGGGGGCCGGCACCGGGGAGCTGTTTTTT.

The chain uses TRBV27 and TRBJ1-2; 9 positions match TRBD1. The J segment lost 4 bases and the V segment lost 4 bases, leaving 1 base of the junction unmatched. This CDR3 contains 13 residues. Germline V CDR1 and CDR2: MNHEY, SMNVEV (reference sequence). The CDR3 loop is CASSSQGAYGYTF. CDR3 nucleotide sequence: TGTGCCAGCAGTTCACAGGGGGCCTATGGCTACACCTTC.

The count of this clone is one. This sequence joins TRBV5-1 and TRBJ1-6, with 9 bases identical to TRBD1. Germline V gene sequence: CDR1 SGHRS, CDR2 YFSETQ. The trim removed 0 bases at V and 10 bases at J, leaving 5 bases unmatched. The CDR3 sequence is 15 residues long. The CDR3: CASSLAGQGNSPLHF. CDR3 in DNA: TGCGCCAGCAGCTTGGCGGGACAGGGTAACTCACCCCTCCACTTT.

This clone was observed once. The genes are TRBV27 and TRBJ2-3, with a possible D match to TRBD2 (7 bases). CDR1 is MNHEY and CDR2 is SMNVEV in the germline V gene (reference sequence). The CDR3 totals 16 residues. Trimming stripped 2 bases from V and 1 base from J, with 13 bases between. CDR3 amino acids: CASSLGWGGGTDTQYF. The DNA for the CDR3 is TGTGCCAGCAGTTTAGGGTGGGGGGGCGGCACAGATACGCAGTATTTT.

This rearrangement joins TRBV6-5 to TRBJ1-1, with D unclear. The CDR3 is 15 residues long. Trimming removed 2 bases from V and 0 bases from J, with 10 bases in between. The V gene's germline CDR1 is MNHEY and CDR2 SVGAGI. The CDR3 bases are TGTGCCAGCAGTTACAGGGAGGGCGTGAACACTGAAGCTTTCTTT. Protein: CASSYREGVNTEAFF.